Sequencing of this TCR beta chain was carried out in a study of Graves' ophthalmopathy and Graves' hyperthyroidism. Study-level findings and limits: Most expanded thyroid clonotypes above 0.001 frequency also appeared in blood. Cross-validated, the 13-signature model showed 87.88%/81.08% sensitivity/specificity, and 80%/75% in the test set.

Researchers took RNA transcripts and amplified TCR beta CDR3 regions from them. An opening RT-PCR round employed HTBI primers and preceded a second-round multiplex PCR. One entry per CDR3 protein, called by TCRdb with MiXCR from the multiplex PCR reads. The table lists under 350,000 distinct CDR3 sequences, 15% to 20% of them singletons. This CDR3 is built from 15 residues. Germline lookup yields CDR1 SGHDN and CDR2 FVKESK. Trimming left V 3 bases short and J 6 bases short, with 12 bases between. In this sample, this clonotype turned up many times. Its antigen is still unknown. Excluded: other autoimmune disease, uncontrolled infection, pregnancy or lactation. Clinical symptoms, serum thyroxine, TRAb, thyroid ultrasound and orbital computed tomography were relied on for diagnosis.

The TCR was taken from an adult man with Graves' ophthalmopathy. The gene calls are TRBV14 and TRBJ1-6; no clear D gene. Sequencing was performed on peripheral blood. The CDR3 reads CASSQAGPINSPLHF. The CDR3 nucleotides read TGTGCCAGCAGCCAGGCCGGGCCTATTAATTCACCCCTCCACTTT.